Below, 26 T cell receptor beta chains from the same sample are listed, as sequenced in a study of cytomegalovirus exposure and HLA in healthy donors listed by TCRdb under 2017. The library was prepared using the immunoSEQ multiplex PCR assay. A mixture of 60 forward primers for TCR Vbeta segments and 13 reverse primers for TCR Jbeta segments was used in the multiplex PCR. The clones in this table, taken by TCRdb from immuneACCESS, are in-frame only. Not every clone is retained; where verified, under half of the shortfall comes from an unresolved V gene, and the cause of the rest is unknown. The sample table shows some 130,000 clones, and around 78% are seen once. The ten largest account for roughly 3.5% of the sample. The sequenced material came from PBMCs. These receptors all come from a woman in her thirties in good health and CMV-seropositive.

This rearrangement joins TRBV15 to TRBJ1-2; the match to TRBD1 covers 10 bases. The CDR3 spans 17 residues. Germline assignment: CDR1 LNHNV and CDR2 YYDKDF (reference sequence). The J segment lost 7 bases and the V segment lost 5 bases, leaving 16 bases of the junction unmatched. CDR3 loop: CATSGTGTGALGGGYTF. CDR3 DNA: TGTGCCACCAGCGGAACCGGGACAGGGGCGCTGGGGGGTGGCTACACCTTC. The variable domain in full, with the rest retrieved from reference TRBV15 and TRBJ1-2, is DAMVIQNPRYQVTQFGKPVTLSCSQTLNHNVMYWYQQKSSQAPKLLFHYYDKDFNNEADTPDNFQSRRPNTSFCFLDIRSPGLGDTAMYLCATSGTGTGALGGGYTFGSGTRLTVV.

The J gene is TRBJ2-5, the V gene TRBV5-6; TRBD2 matches 10 bases. The CDR3 spans 16 residues. From germline, CDR1 is SGHDT and CDR2 YYEEEE. The V segment lost 3 bases and the J segment 9 bases; nucleotides outside the gene matches: 14. In DNA form, the CDR3 reads TGTGCCAGCAGCTACAGGGGACTTAGCGGGGGGCGGTCCCAGTACTTC. It is translated as CASSYRGLSGGRSQYF.

This sequence joins TRBV29-1 and TRBJ2-5, with 9 bases fitting TRBD2. The J call may be mistaken, given a closer DNA end match to TRBJ2-7. Germline V gene sequence: CDR1 SQVTM, CDR2 ANQGSEA. This CDR3 is 12 amino acids long. CDR3 in DNA: TGCAGCGTTGCTAGCGGGACCTACGAGCAGTACTTC. Protein product: CSVASGTYEQYF.

For this clone: Other nucleotide sequences in the sample specify the same CDR3. The V gene is TRBV2, the J gene TRBJ2-7, with 9 bases fitting TRBD1. The germline V gene encodes CDR1 SNHLY and CDR2 FYNNEI. With V trimmed by 7 bases and J by 4 bases, 8 bases remained unmatched. This CDR3 region has 14 residues. CDR3 amino acids: CASIRGQGRYEQYF. For the CDR3, the DNA is TGTGCCAGCATCAGGGGACAGGGACGGTACGAGCAGTACTTC.

There are a few counts of this clone. The chain uses TRBV30 and TRBJ2-7; D is perhaps TRBD2 (6 bases). V shed 1 base and J shed 1 base, with 20 bases lying between them. Germline CDR1 is GTSNPN and CDR2 is SVGIG (reference sequence). The CDR3 is 17 residues long. The DNA of the CDR3 is TGTGCCTGGAGTGCCACGCCGGGGGAGATAGGGTCCTACGAGCAGTACTTC. Its translation: CAWSATPGEIGSYEQYF.

The DNA for the CDR3 is TGTGCCAGCAGCGAAGGGGGCAGGAGACTTAACTATGGCTACACCTTC. Translated: CASSEGGRRLNYGYTF. The chain links TRBV9 to TRBJ1-2; 7 nucleotides match TRBD1. V lost 3 bases, J lost 1 base, and 9 bases stayed unmatched. CDR3 size: 16 residues. CDR1 is SGDLS, CDR2 YYNGEE, per germline.

The gene calls are TRBV4-1 and TRBJ2-7, with D hard to call. CDR1 is MGHRA and CDR2 is YSYEKL in the germline V gene. The CDR3 runs to 13 residues. V lost 0 bases and J lost 6, with 9 bases in between. The CDR3 coding sequence is TGCGCCAGCAGCCAAGATCATCTCGGCGAGCAGTACTTC. It encodes CASSQDHLGEQYF.

The CDR3 DNA is TGTGCCAGCAGCGTAGGACAGGGGTGGGATACGCAGTATTTT. Protein product: CASSVGQGWDTQYF. This rearrangement joins TRBV9 to TRBJ2-3; TRBD1 agrees at 8 bases. With V trimmed by 0 bases and J by 6 bases, 3 bases remained unmatched. Per germline, CDR1 SGDLS and CDR2 YYNGEE. CDR3 length: 14 residues.

CDR3 DNA: TGTGCCAGTGGTGGAGGGACAGGGTACGAAAAACTGTTTTTT. It yields the protein CASGGGTGYEKLFF. The rearrangement joins TRBV19 to TRBJ1-4, with 9 bases identical to TRBD1. The CDR3 consists of 14 residues. The germline V gene has CDR1 LNHDA and CDR2 SQIVND (reference sequence). The V gene end was trimmed by 8 bases and the J gene end by 8 bases; junction bases not matched to a gene: 9. Full variable domain (missing parts from reference TRBV19 and TRBJ1-4): DGGITQSPKYLFRKEGQNVTLSCEQNLNHDAMYWYRQDPGQGLRLIYYSQIVNDFQKGDIAEGYSVSREKKESFPLTVTSAQKNPTAFYLCASGGGTGYEKLFFGSGTQLSVL.

V is TRBV29-1 and J is TRBJ1-1; 7 bases are shared with TRBD1. Germline loops: CDR1 SQVTM, CDR2 ANQGSEA. V gave up 4 bases and J gave up 4 bases; unmatched junction bases: 9. This CDR3 has 14 residues. For the CDR3, the DNA is TGCAGCGTTGGCCAATCTACAGGGGTCACTGAAGCTTTCTTT. Its protein is CSVGQSTGVTEAFF.

The rearrangement links TRBV6-1 to TRBJ2-3; the D is unclear. The V end was cut by 7 bases, the J end by 4 bases, with 12 bases between. CDR3 length equals 13 residues. CDR1 and CDR2 (germline): MNHNS, SASEGT. The CDR3 sequence is CASKRLLPDTQYF. CDR3 coding DNA: TGTGCCAGCAAGAGACTTCTTCCAGATACGCAGTATTTT.

This clone has just one count. V and J are TRBV6-1 and TRBJ1-2; 10 bases map to TRBD1. Trimming removed 10 bases from V and 7 bases from J; junction bases left unmatched: 12. CDR3 length: 14 amino acids. Germline CDR1 reads MNHNS; CDR2 reads SASEGT. Here the CDR3 reads CATDNRDRGGGYTF. DNA of the CDR3: TGTGCCACCGATAACCGGGACAGGGGTGGTGGCTACACCTTC.

This chain connects TRBV6-1 to TRBJ1-6, with TRBD1 matching over 7 bases. The J segment lost 6 bases and the V segment lost 6 bases, leaving 5 bases of the junction unmatched. In germline, CDR1 is MNHNS, CDR2 SASEGT. The CDR3 runs 14 residues. The chain's CDR3 is CASSQTGRNSPLHF. The CDR3 DNA reads TGTGCCAGCAGCCAGACAGGGCGTAATTCACCCCTCCACTTT.

In its sample, this clone was seen a few times. The chain recombines TRBV28 with TRBJ2-1; no clear D gene. Germline lookup yields CDR1 MDHEN and CDR2 SYDVKM. The CDR3 is 12 amino acids. Trimming pared 5 bases from V and 3 bases from J, leaving 5 bases between. CDR3 residues: CASSPVYNEQFF. The CDR3 coding sequence is TGTGCCAGCAGTCCGGTCTACAATGAGCAGTTCTTC.

This sequence joins TRBV5-6 and TRBJ2-5; D unresolved. CDR1 and CDR2 from the germline V gene are SGHDT and YYEEEE. This CDR3 region has 11 residues. Trimming took off 4 bases at V and 4 bases at J, with 5 bases between the two ends. CDR3 nucleotide sequence: TGTGCCAGCAGCACCGGAGAGACCCAGTACTTC. Translation gives CASSTGETQYF. Full variable domain (outside the CDR3, taken from reference TRBV5-6 and TRBJ2-5): DAGVTQSPTHLIKTRGQQVTLRCSPKSGHDTVSWYQQALGQGPQFIFQYYEEEERQRGNFPDRFSGHQFPNYSSELNVNALLLGDSALYLCASSTGETQYFGPGTRLLVL.

The chain uses TRBV5-1 and TRBJ1-4; D might be TRBD1 (5 bases). The germline V gene has CDR1 SGHRS and CDR2 YFSETQ. The V end lost 0 bases, the J end lost 6 bases, and 12 bases lay between the germline ends. This CDR3 spans 15 amino acids. CDR3 nucleotide sequence: TGCGCCAGCAGCTTGGACGGCAGGGAGGATGAAAAACTGTTTTTT. It encodes CASSLDGREDEKLFF.

V gene TRBV5-1 combines with J gene TRBJ2-3; 10 bases fit TRBD2. The germline CDR1 and CDR2 sequences are SGHRS and YFSETQ. Losses at the gene ends were 0 bases for V and 5 bases for J; bases not matched to a gene: 6. The CDR3 runs 16 residues. In DNA form, the CDR3 reads TGCGCCAGCAGCTTGGATGCGGGACTAGCGAAAGATACGCAGTATTTT. Translation gives CASSLDAGLAKDTQYF.

The gene calls are TRBV28 and TRBJ2-7; perhaps TRBD1 as D (6 bases). The CDR3 length is 14 residues. Germline CDR1 MDHEN, CDR2 SYDVKM. Deletions cut 6 bases from V and 0 bases from J, with 12 bases between. CDR3 protein: CASRDRSSSYEQYF. Here the CDR3 DNA reads TGTGCCAGCAGAGACAGGAGTAGCTCCTACGAGCAGTACTTC.

A remark on this clone: One end of the junction fails to match germline, which may point to a read error. The V gene is TRBV28, the J gene TRBJ2-4; 8 nucleotides line up with TRBD2. The CDR3 is 14 residues long. Germline V gene lookup returns CDR1 MDHEN and CDR2 SYDVKM. The CDR3 nucleotides are TGTGCCAGCAGTTTATCTTTCGGGGGGGGCGGAAGGTCCTTC. Its protein product is CASSLSFGGGGRSF.

The V gene is TRBV5-1, the J gene TRBJ2-3; 8 bases map to TRBD2. Germline V CDR1 and CDR2: SGHRS, YFSETQ. J gave up 0 bases and V 0 bases, and 3 bases lay outside the gene matches. This CDR3 spans 16 amino acids. The CDR3 coding sequence is TGCGCCAGCAGCTTGGCGGGGGGGGCGAGCACAGATACGCAGTATTTT. Protein product: CASSLAGGASTDTQYF.

V gene TRBV6-5 combines with J gene TRBJ2-7; 8 bases are shared with TRBD1. From germline, CDR1 is MNHEY and CDR2 SVGAGI. The length of the CDR3 is 14 residues. With V trimmed by 5 bases and J by 3 bases, 6 bases remained unmatched. The CDR3 DNA reads as TGTGCCAGCAGTAAGGACAGGGTCAACTACGAGCAGTACTTC. It encodes CASSKDRVNYEQYF.

This rearrangement joins TRBV5-6 to TRBJ1-6, with TRBD1 matching over 10 bases. V dropped 2 bases and J dropped 0; count of bases not matched to a gene: 2. The CDR3 is made up of 17 amino acids. The germline gives CDR1 SGHDT, CDR2 YYEEEE. This CDR3 is CASSLDRGLSYNSPLHF. The CDR3 coding sequence is TGTGCCAGCAGCTTAGACAGGGGGCTCTCCTATAATTCACCCCTCCACTTT. The variable domain in full, completed from reference TRBV5-6 and TRBJ1-6, reads DAGVTQSPTHLIKTRGQQVTLRCSPKSGHDTVSWYQQALGQGPQFIFQYYEEEERQRGNFPDRFSGHQFPNYSSELNVNALLLGDSALYLCASSLDRGLSYNSPLHFGNGTRLTVT.

V is TRBV4-3 and J is TRBJ2-2; 10 bases align to TRBD2. The V gene's germline CDR1 is LGHNA and CDR2 YSLEER. The J segment lost 9 bases and the V segment lost 8 bases, leaving 12 bases of the junction unmatched. There are 15 residues in the CDR3. The CDR3 DNA follows: TGCGCCAGCGGTACACAACTAGCGGGGTCCCGGGAGCTGTTTTTT. This translates into CASGTQLAGSRELFF.

V and J are TRBV5-1 and TRBJ2-6; D uncertain. Germline loops: CDR1 SGHRS, CDR2 YFSETQ. Trimming stripped 3 bases from V and 7 bases from J, with 11 bases between. The CDR3 length is 14 residues. The CDR3 here is CASSSDGVANVLTF. CDR3 DNA: TGCGCCAGCAGCTCCGACGGAGTAGCCAACGTCCTGACTTTC. The variable domain in full, with the rest retrieved from reference TRBV5-1 and TRBJ2-6, is KAGVTQTPRYLIKTRGQQVTLSCSPISGHRSVSWYQQTPGQGLQFLFEYFSETQRNKGNFPGRFSGRQFSNSRSEMNVSTLELGDSALYLCASSSDGVANVLTFGAGSRLTVL.

V and J are TRBV5-5 and TRBJ1-5, with D perhaps TRBD1 (6 bases). V lost 4 bases to trimming and J lost 7 bases, with 15 bases between them. Germline CDR1 and CDR2: SGHKS and YYEKEE (reference sequence). The CDR3 has 14 residues. As DNA, the CDR3 is TGTGCCAGCAGCCAAGGGGGGGGAAAGCAGCCCCAGCATTTT. The encoded protein is CASSQGGGKQPQHF. Filled out from reference TRBV5-5 and TRBJ1-5, the complete variable domain reads DAGVTQSPTHLIKTRGQQVTLRCSPISGHKSVSWYQQVLGQGPQFIFQYYEKEERGRGNFPDRFSARQFPNYSSELNVNALLLGDSALYLCASSQGGGKQPQHFGDGTRLSIL.

The chain links TRBV7-2 to TRBJ2-2, with 8 bases identical to TRBD2. Germline V CDR1 and CDR2: SGHTA, FQGNSA. The CDR3 runs to 16 residues. V gave up 2 bases and J gave up 5 bases; unmatched junction bases: 7. The chain's CDR3 is CASSLKSSGGTGELFF. As DNA, the CDR3 is TGTGCCAGCAGCTTAAAGAGTTCGGGGGGGACCGGGGAGCTGTTTTTT. Full variable domain (missing parts from reference TRBV7-2 and TRBJ2-2): GAGVSQSPSNKVTEKGKDVELRCDPISGHTALYWYRQSLGQGLEFLIYFQGNSAPDKSGLPSDRFSAERTGGSVSTLTIQRTQQEDSAVYLCASSLKSSGGTGELFFGEGSRLTVL.